The present TCR beta chain was sequenced within a study of blood T cell repertoires in COVID-19. Study details: Sources were T cells, B-cell-depleted T cells, or PBMCs; the material itself was cDNA or gDNA.

The cohort comprised adults aged 18 to 89 years residing in approximately 25 US areas. This clone was observed a handful of times. Original methodology: Amplification from reference gene primers served as the basis for estimated nucleated cell counts. TCRdb keeps only in-frame clones here, not all; method: immunoSEQ multiplex PCR. V and J calls and clone size are given by that table; D and trimming were obtained from the DNA. The data hold 150,000 to 170,000 clones, with about 86% observed a single time. Material: PBMCs or T cells enriched from blood (not recorded which). This TCR was recovered from a man aged 50 to 59 who had recovered from COVID-19.

The CDR3 nucleotides are TGTGCCAGCAGGACAGGTGACAGGAATAACAGAGTTCAGCCCCAGCATTTT. Its translation is CASRTGDRNNRVQPQHF. The rearrangement joins TRBV7-9 to TRBJ1-5, with TRBD1 as a possible D gene (6 bases). Germline CDR1 and CDR2: SEHNR and FQNEAQ (reference sequence). Deletions cut 6 bases from V and 6 bases from J, with 24 bases between. This CDR3 spans 17 amino acids. Drawing the rest from reference TRBV7-9 and TRBJ1-5, the complete variable domain is DTGVSQNPRHKITKRGQNVTFRCDPISEHNRLYWYRQTLGQGPEFLTYFQNEAQLEKSRLLSDRFSAERPKGSFSTLEIQRTEQGDSAMYLCASRTGDRNNRVQPQHFGDGTRLSIL.